Below, 29 T cell receptor beta chains from the same sample are listed, as sequenced in a study of blood T cell repertoires in COVID-19 (dated by TCRdb to between 2020 and 2021). Libraries were prepared through the immunoSEQ multiplex PCR assay. The source is immuneACCESS, and TCRdb retained only in-frame sequences with V and J called. Part of the clones is not carried over; for the studies checked, unresolved V genes explain less than half of this, and the remainder is unexplained. Recorded for this sample are roughly 250,000 clones; around 87% of them occurred a single time. The ten largest clones capture 3% to 4% of the sample. Sequencing was carried out using PBMCs or T cells enriched from blood (not recorded which). These receptors were collected from a middle-aged woman with acute COVID-19.

V usage is TRBV5-4 and J usage is TRBJ2-5; 7 bases agree with TRBD1. V shed 4 bases and J 4 bases; nucleotides not matched to a gene: 10. CDR1 and CDR2 from the germline V gene are SGHNT and YYREEE (reference sequence). The CDR3 spans 15 residues. The CDR3 coding sequence is TGTGCCAGCAGCCTGGAAGGGGGCTTAGTAGAGACCCAGTACTTC. It codes for CASSLEGGLVETQYF.

The V gene is TRBV27, the J gene TRBJ1-2; no clear D. The germline V gene encodes CDR1 MNHEY and CDR2 SMNVEV (reference sequence). V was trimmed by 0 bases and J by 8 bases, leaving 13 bases between them. The CDR3 has 14 amino acids. CDR3 bases: TGTGCCAGCAGTTTATCTTCGGGGATAAGAGGCTACACCTTC. This encodes CASSLSSGIRGYTF.

V and J are TRBV2 and TRBJ2-5, with D possibly matching TRBD2 (6 bases). Between the trimmed V and J ends, which lost 4 bases and 7 bases, there was a span of 19 bases. The CDR3 runs to 15 residues. CDR1 is SNHLY, CDR2 FYNNEI, per germline. The CDR3: CASSVHLAPLGTQYF. DNA of the CDR3: TGTGCCAGCAGTGTTCACCTAGCGCCCCTGGGGACCCAGTACTTC.

The chain combines TRBV6-5 with TRBJ1-4; weak D call: TRBD1 (5 bases). The germline V and J ends were trimmed by 4 bases and 6 bases, with 15 bases remaining between them. The CDR3 extends over 15 amino acids. From germline, CDR1 is MNHEY and CDR2 SVGAGI. CDR3 sequence (DNA): TGTGCCAGCAGTTCCAGTGGGGGAGGATATGAAAAACTGTTTTTT. Translation gives CASSSSGGGYEKLFF.

The chain combines TRBV27 with TRBJ2-7; possible D gene TRBD1, 6 bases. Trimming left V 6 bases short and J 4 bases short, with 13 bases between. Germline-derived CDR1 and CDR2 are MNHEY and SMNVEV (reference sequence). The CDR3 has 13 residues. The DNA for the CDR3 is TGTGCCAGCAGACCAAACACAGGGTACGAGCAGTACTTC. This translates into CASRPNTGYEQYF.

The chain carries TRBV2 and TRBJ2-3; 11 nucleotides match TRBD2. CDR3 length: 16 residues. The V segment lost 5 bases and the J segment 0 bases; nucleotides outside the gene matches: 4. The germline V gene has CDR1 SNHLY and CDR2 FYNNEI. As DNA, the CDR3 is TGTGCCAGCAGTTCCCGGACTAGCGGGAGCACAGATACGCAGTATTTT. It codes for CASSSRTSGSTDTQYF.

The chain employs TRBV4-1 and TRBJ1-2; D may be TRBD1 (6 bases). The CDR3 totals 14 residues. Germline CDR1 is MGHRA and CDR2 is YSYEKL. V dropped 0 bases and J dropped 4 bases, with 9 bases sitting between them. Written as DNA, the CDR3 is TGCGCCAGCAGCCAAGATATAGGGGGCTATGGCTACACCTTC. Translating it yields CASSQDIGGYGYTF.

DNA for the CDR3: TGTGCCAGTAGTATTGGAGCGGACAGCTCCTACGAGCAGTACTTC. Protein sequence: CASSIGADSSYEQYF. The chain uses TRBV19 and TRBJ2-7, with D possibly being TRBD1 (6 bases). The germline V and J ends were trimmed by 3 bases and 0 bases, with 12 bases remaining between them. Germline CDR1 is LNHDA and CDR2 is SQIVND (reference sequence). CDR3 length: 15 residues.

This chain joins TRBV6-1 and TRBJ2-7, with D tentatively TRBD2 (5 bases). The CDR3 extends over 14 amino acids. The V and J ends lost 2 bases and 2 bases respectively, with 10 bases between them. CDR1 is MNHNS, CDR2 SASEGT, per germline. The CDR3 protein is CASSERRATYEQYF. For the CDR3, the DNA is TGTGCCAGCAGTGAACGGCGGGCTACCTACGAGCAGTACTTC.

The J gene is TRBJ1-2, the V gene TRBV6-5, with 7 bases matching TRBD1. Per the germline V gene, CDR1 is MNHEY and CDR2 is SVGAGI. The CDR3 spans 16 residues. V shed 4 bases, J shed 1 base, and the junction held 9 bases outside the gene matches. CDR3 nucleotide sequence: TGTGCCAGCAGTTCCGGGACAGAGATACGTAACTATGGCTACACCTTC. Amino acids: CASSSGTEIRNYGYTF.

V gene TRBV19 combines with J gene TRBJ1-2, with TRBD1 as a possible D gene (6 bases). The V end was cut by 6 bases, the J end by 4 bases, with 18 bases between. Germline V lookup: CDR1 LNHDA, CDR2 SQIVND (reference sequence). The CDR3 is made up of 15 amino acids. The CDR3 is CASRDPTGTIYGYTF. CDR3 nucleotides: TGTGCCAGTAGGGACCCCACAGGGACCATCTATGGCTACACCTTC.

The rearrangement links TRBV7-6 to TRBJ2-3; 11 bases are shared with TRBD2. Trimming cost V 0 bases and J 2 bases; bases outside gene matches: 4. Germline V lookup: CDR1 SGHVS, CDR2 FNYEAQ. The length of the CDR3 is 17 residues. The CDR3, as DNA: TGTGCCAGCAGCTTAGCGGGGACTAGCGGACCCACAGATACGCAGTATTTT. It specifies CASSLAGTSGPTDTQYF.

This clone appeared a single time. The chain uses TRBV13 and TRBJ2-2, with 10 bases fitting TRBD2. The CDR3 extends over 16 amino acids. Germline V gene data show CDR1 as PRHDT and CDR2 as FYEKMQ (reference sequence). Trimming removed 4 bases from V and 0 bases from J; junction bases left unmatched: 2. In DNA, the CDR3 is TGTGCCAGCAGCTCACTAGCGGGACCGAACACCGGGGAGCTGTTTTTT. Translating gives CASSSLAGPNTGELFF.

The V gene is TRBV30, the J gene TRBJ2-3; 9 positions match TRBD2. J gave up 3 bases and V 5 bases, and 6 bases lay outside the gene matches. There are 14 residues in the CDR3. CDR1 GTSNPN and CDR2 SVGIG come from the germline V gene (reference sequence). CDR3 amino acids: CAWRMGLATDTQYF. In nucleotides, the CDR3 is TGTGCCTGGCGCATGGGACTAGCTACAGATACGCAGTATTTT.

The chain joins TRBV19 to TRBJ2-3; 9 positions agree with TRBD2. The CDR3 length is 15 residues. From germline, CDR1 is LNHDA and CDR2 SQIVND (reference sequence). V was clipped by 5 bases and J by 3 bases; unmatched bases: 6. DNA of the CDR3: TGTGCCAGTAGTCCTAGCGGGGTCGGGACAGATACGCAGTATTTT. It yields the protein CASSPSGVGTDTQYF.

The rearrangement uses TRBV5-5 and TRBJ2-3; 7 positions match TRBD2. CDR1 is SGHKS, CDR2 YYEKEE, per germline (reference sequence). V shed 1 base, J shed 2 bases, and the junction held 4 bases outside the gene matches. The CDR3 spans 15 residues. The CDR3 protein is CASSLPSGITDTQYF. The CDR3 DNA reads TGTGCCAGCAGCTTGCCTAGCGGAATCACAGATACGCAGTATTTT.

This chain uses TRBV24-1 with TRBJ2-3, with 10 nucleotides matching TRBD2. The CDR3 has 15 residues. The ends lost 8 bases at V and 0 bases at J; junction bases unmatched: 4. Germline V lookup: CDR1 KGHDR, CDR2 SFDVKD. The CDR3: CATTPAGGSTDTQYF. The DNA for the CDR3 is TGTGCCACCACTCCAGCGGGAGGGAGCACAGATACGCAGTATTTT.

This chain connects TRBV19 to TRBJ2-2, with TRBD1 matching over 7 bases. With 5 bases clipped from V and 3 bases from J, the junction kept 6 bases outside the gene matches. Germline V gene data show CDR1 as LNHDA and CDR2 as SQIVND (reference sequence). CDR3 length: 15 amino acids. CDR3 DNA sequence: TGTGCCAGTAGTGTCACCGGGACAGACACCGGGGAGCTGTTTTTT. Protein: CASSVTGTDTGELFF.

The chain joins TRBV5-4 to TRBJ1-6; unclear D gene. This CDR3 region has 13 residues. Germline loops: CDR1 SGHNT, CDR2 YYREEE (reference sequence). V was shortened by 2 bases and J by 6 bases, with 6 bases between the two germline ends. The CDR3, as DNA: TGTGCCAGCAGCTTTGAGGGTAATTCACCCCTCCACTTT. Its protein is CASSFEGNSPLHF.

J is TRBJ1-4 and V is TRBV4-1; D ambiguous. This CDR3 has 17 residues. CDR1 is MGHRA and CDR2 is YSYEKL in the germline V gene. V lost 1 base and J 0 bases, leaving 12 bases between the germline ends. Written as DNA, the CDR3 is TGCGCCAGCAGCCAAGCCTTTGTTCTTCCAACTAATGAAAAACTGTTTTTT. Protein product: CASSQAFVLPTNEKLFF.

This clone showed up just once. This chain joins TRBV19 and TRBJ2-3; TRBD1 aligns across 7 bases. Germline V gene data show CDR1 as LNHDA and CDR2 as SQIVND (reference sequence). Losses at the gene ends were 10 bases for V and 4 bases for J; bases not matched to a gene: 11. This CDR3 spans 14 amino acids. For the CDR3, the DNA is TGTGCCACCGCCGACAGGGAAGGAGCAGATACGCAGTATTTT. Its translation is CATADREGADTQYF.

To note about this clone: With a much larger clone just one base away, this may be a read error. The V call is TRBV7-3, the J call TRBJ2-2; D remains ambiguous. The CDR3 is made up of 12 amino acids. The V gene lost 5 bases and the J gene lost 4 bases, with 5 bases spanning the gap. The V gene's germline CDR1 is SGHTA and CDR2 FQGTGA. For the CDR3, the DNA is TGTGCCAGCAGCCTGAGCACCGGGGAGCTGTTTTTT. Its protein is CASSLSTGELFF.

V gene TRBV9 combines with J gene TRBJ2-2, with TRBD2 as a possible D gene (6 bases). The germline V and J ends were trimmed by 6 bases and 1 base, with 16 bases remaining between them. This CDR3 region has 16 residues. Germline-derived CDR1 and CDR2 are SGDLS and YYNGEE. The CDR3 region is CASNSDYQGNTGELFF. The CDR3 DNA follows: TGTGCCAGCAACTCGGACTATCAAGGGAACACCGGGGAGCTGTTTTTT.

This clone was found once. This rearrangement joins TRBV3-1 (or the pseudogene TRBV3-2) to TRBJ2-3; TRBD2 matches at 10 bases. Germline V lookup: CDR1 LGHDT, CDR2 YNNKEL (reference sequence). The CDR3 spans 16 residues. The ends lost 0 bases at V and 3 bases at J; junction bases unmatched: 3. CDR3 nucleotide sequence: TGTGCCAGCAGCCAAGAGTTACTAGCGGGAACAGATACGCAGTATTTT. It yields the protein CASSQELLAGTDTQYF.

This chain uses TRBV11-2 with TRBJ2-1, with 9 bases fitting TRBD2. The trim removed 1 base at V and 9 bases at J, leaving 10 bases unmatched. Germline V lookup: CDR1 SGHAT, CDR2 FQNNGV. This CDR3 has 16 residues. CDR3 coding DNA: TGTGCCAGCAGCTTAGTCCCTGGCGGGAGGGATGGTGAGCAGTTCTTC. This sequence encodes CASSLVPGGRDGEQFF.

This chain joins TRBV11-2 and TRBJ2-2, with 16 bases matching TRBD2. Unmatched junction bases numbered 6, after V lost 6 bases and J lost 8 bases. CDR3 length: 16 amino acids. From germline, CDR1 is SGHAT and CDR2 FQNNGV. CDR3 in DNA: TGTGCCAGCAGTCCCCCGGGACTAGCGGGAGGGGGGGAGCTGTTTTTT. This encodes CASSPPGLAGGGELFF.

This clone was seen a single time. This rearrangement joins TRBV3-1 (or the pseudogene TRBV3-2) to TRBJ2-1, with TRBD2 matching 10 bases. In germline, CDR1 is LGHDT, CDR2 YNNKEL (reference sequence). This CDR3 spans 18 amino acids. The V gene end was trimmed by 1 base and the J gene end by 2 bases; junction bases not matched to a gene: 8. DNA of the CDR3: TGTGCCAGCAGCCAAGTGTACCAGCGGGAGGGTCCCTACAATGAGCAGTTCTTC. It yields the protein CASSQVYQREGPYNEQFF.

V is TRBV30 and J is TRBJ1-6, with D unresolved. V shed 3 bases and J shed 1 base, with 10 bases lying between them. CDR1 and CDR2 from the germline V gene are GTSNPN and SVGIG (reference sequence). The length of the CDR3 is 15 residues. CDR3 nucleotides: TGTGCCTGGAGGGAGGTGACTTCCTATAATTCACCCCTCCACTTT. It yields the protein CAWREVTSYNSPLHF.

This sequence joins TRBV25-1 and TRBJ2-1, with TRBD2 matching over 10 bases. With 0 bases clipped from V and 7 bases from J, the junction kept 6 bases outside the gene matches. The CDR3 contains 16 residues. The germline V gene has CDR1 MGHDK and CDR2 SYGVNS. CDR3: CASSEYKGLARNEQFF. The CDR3 DNA reads TGTGCCAGCAGTGAATACAAGGGACTAGCGCGAAATGAGCAGTTCTTC.